This TCR beta chain was identified during a study of CD8 T cell repertoires and HIV-1 epitope variants. Study-level background: T cells were stimulated with Twenty-five Gag and Nef peptides separately. 1M T cells were kept uncultured as a baseline. General observations from the study: Of eight or nine antigen-specific beta clonotypes, over 5 appeared to cross-react with escape variants.

Per the germline V gene, CDR1 is MNHNS and CDR2 is SASEGT. With 0 bases removed from V and 2 bases from J, the gap between germline ends came to 5 bases. The CDR3 is 14 residues long. In regard to this clone: Its target is unknown.

This table comes from immunoSEQ multiplex PCR, and its TCRdb copy is limited to in-frame clones, with some not included. The table records about 5,000 clones, roughly two thirds of them present only once. This chain links TRBV6-1 with TRBJ2-1; D unclear. This receptor was taken from a male donor with HIV. Sequencing was done on a sample of cultured CD8+ T cells derived from PBMCs. CDR3 DNA sequence: TGTGCCAGCAGTGAAGCGGGCACCTACAATGAGCAGTTCTTC. Translation: CASSEAGTYNEQFF.